This passage covers 20 T cell receptor beta chains from one sample sequenced in a study of cytomegalovirus exposure and HLA in healthy donors. This PCR relied on a set of 60 Vbeta primers and 13 Jbeta primers. This table comes from immunoSEQ multiplex PCR, and its TCRdb copy is limited to in-frame clones, with some not included. The data contain 130,000 to 150,000 clones, over 60% of them singletons. The sequencing input was PBMCs. The receptors were sampled from a man aged 35 to 55 in good health and CMV-seropositive.

V is TRBV25-1 and J is TRBJ1-5; D gene unclear. The germline gives CDR1 MGHDK, CDR2 SYGVNS. The CDR3 is 13 residues long. V was clipped by 2 bases and J by 8 bases, with 10 bases between them. The CDR3 nucleotides read TGTGCCAGCAGTGAAGTCGGAGGGAAGCCCCAGCATTTT. This translates into CASSEVGGKPQHF.

The chain links TRBV25-1 to TRBJ1-2; TRBD1 aligns across 7 bases. J gave up 7 bases and V 4 bases, and 3 bases lay outside the gene matches. This CDR3 contains 12 residues. From germline, CDR1 is MGHDK and CDR2 SYGVNS. The CDR3 sequence is CASSVGQFGYTF. The CDR3 bases are TGTGCCAGCAGTGTGGGACAGTTTGGCTACACCTTC.

This rearrangement joins TRBV29-1 to TRBJ2-5; 10 positions agree with TRBD1. The end of the DNA is better explained by TRBJ2-7, so the J call may be wrong. The CDR3 totals 13 residues. Germline assignment: CDR1 SQVTM and CDR2 ANQGSEA. CDR3 sequence reads: CSVGQGTGAEQYF. CDR3 bases: TGCAGCGTTGGACAGGGGACAGGGGCCGAGCAGTACTTC.

The gene calls are TRBV6-5 and TRBJ1-4; 8 bases fit TRBD1. Germline V gene sequence: CDR1 MNHEY, CDR2 SVGAGI. The CDR3 totals 15 residues. Unmatched junction bases numbered 6, after V lost 5 bases and J lost 4 bases. In DNA form, the CDR3 reads TGTGCCAGCAGTCCAGGACAGGGACTTAATGAAAAACTGTTTTTT. Protein product: CASSPGQGLNEKLFF.

The chain uses TRBV30 and TRBJ1-3; D gene ambiguous. Trimming removed 8 bases at V and 0 bases at J, with 14 bases between. Germline-derived CDR1 and CDR2 are GTSNPN and SVGIG (reference sequence). This CDR3 has 14 residues. The CDR3 here is CAGRREASGNTIYF. CDR3 sequence (DNA): TGTGCCGGACGGAGGGAGGCCTCTGGAAACACCATATATTTT.

This chain uses TRBV6-1 with TRBJ2-5, with 13 bases lining up with TRBD2. The V gene end was trimmed by 2 bases and the J gene end by 5 bases; junction bases not matched to a gene: 14. The germline CDR1 and CDR2 sequences are MNHNS and SASEGT. The CDR3 length is 19 residues. In DNA form, the CDR3 reads TGTGCCAGCAGTGAATCCGTCCTCGGACTAGCGGGAGAACGGGAGACCCAGTACTTC. Protein: CASSESVLGLAGERETQYF.

The chain joins TRBV28 to TRBJ2-3; 8 nucleotides match TRBD2. The V gene's germline CDR1 is MDHEN and CDR2 SYDVKM. CDR3 length equals 17 residues. Germline trimming cut 10 bases from V and 2 bases from J; bases unmatched to any gene: 17. CDR3 in DNA: TGTGCCACCTCGATGTTACTAGCGGCATTTTACACAGATACGCAGTATTTT. Its translation: CATSMLLAAFYTDTQYF.

V and J are TRBV19 and TRBJ1-5; 9 positions agree with TRBD1. Germline V lookup: CDR1 LNHDA, CDR2 SQIVND (reference sequence). The CDR3 covers 16 residues. With V trimmed by 7 bases and J by 2 bases, 9 bases remained unmatched. The CDR3 here is CASMKQGARGNQPQHF. DNA of the CDR3: TGTGCCAGTATGAAACAGGGGGCGCGGGGCAATCAGCCCCAGCATTTT.

This chain joins TRBV5-1 and TRBJ2-7; 8 bases line up with TRBD2. Per the germline V gene, CDR1 is SGHRS and CDR2 is YFSETQ. The ends lost 3 bases at V and 7 bases at J; junction bases unmatched: 6. This CDR3 comprises 13 residues. The CDR3 nucleotides are TGCGCCAGCAGCTCGGGGGGGCCGGGGGAGCAGTACTTC. Translating it yields CASSSGGPGEQYF.

This rearrangement joins TRBV18 to TRBJ2-7; 9 positions agree with TRBD1. V lost 3 bases, J lost 5 bases, and 11 bases stayed unmatched. CDR1 and CDR2 (germline): KGHSH, LQKENI. The CDR3 totals 16 residues. Written as DNA, the CDR3 is TGTGCCAGCTCACCCCTTCCCGGGACAGGGCTCCACGAGCAGTACTTC. Translated, it gives CASSPLPGTGLHEQYF.

This chain uses TRBV9 with TRBJ2-5, with 7 bases aligning to TRBD1. Germline V lookup: CDR1 SGDLS, CDR2 YYNGEE. V was pared by 0 bases and J by 5 bases, with 16 bases of the junction left unmatched. The CDR3 spans 18 residues. The CDR3 region is CASSVGLSAEDRQETQYF. CDR3 sequence (DNA): TGTGCCAGCAGCGTAGGCCTTAGTGCGGAGGACAGGCAGGAGACCCAGTACTTC.

This chain links TRBV7-2 with TRBJ2-5, with 9 bases lining up with TRBD2. V trimming: 5 bases; J trimming: 5 bases; junction bases outside the gene matches: 9. This CDR3 contains 15 residues. Germline loops: CDR1 SGHTA, CDR2 FQGNSA. CDR3 in amino acids: CASSQARTSEETQYF. The CDR3 DNA follows: TGTGCCAGCAGCCAAGCTAGGACTAGCGAGGAGACCCAGTACTTC.

V gene TRBV7-9 combines with J gene TRBJ1-2; TRBD1 matches at 10 bases. Germline V gene data show CDR1 as SEHNR and CDR2 as FQNEAQ (reference sequence). J was trimmed by 4 bases and V by 5 bases; bases with no gene match: 10. The CDR3 extends over 16 amino acids. CDR3 residues: CASSPSPGQGIYGYTF. Written as DNA, the CDR3 is TGTGCCAGCAGCCCGAGTCCGGGACAGGGGATCTATGGCTACACCTTC. Full variable domain (rest looked up from reference TRBV7-9 and TRBJ1-2): DTGVSQNPRHKITKRGQNVTFRCDPISEHNRLYWYRQTLGQGPEFLTYFQNEAQLEKSRLLSDRFSAERPKGSFSTLEIQRTEQGDSAMYLCASSPSPGQGIYGYTFGSGTRLTVV.

The sample holds a few counts of this clone. The V and J genes are TRBV4-1 and TRBJ1-3; D remains unclear. The CDR3 loop spans 18 amino acids. Between the trimmed V and J ends, which lost 1 base and 0 bases, there was a span of 16 bases. CDR1 MGHRA and CDR2 YSYEKL come from the germline V gene. CDR3 sequence (DNA): TGCGCCAGCAGCCAAGGGGCAGGCGGAGGGTTCTCTGGAAACACCATATATTTT. Translation gives CASSQGAGGGFSGNTIYF.

The gene calls are TRBV5-1 and TRBJ2-3, with no clear D. Per germline, CDR1 SGHRS and CDR2 YFSETQ. Trimming left V 7 bases short and J 2 bases short, with 5 bases between. The CDR3 extends over 11 amino acids. The CDR3 loop reads CASAHTDTQYF. The CDR3 coding sequence is TGCGCCAGCGCACACACAGATACGCAGTATTTT.

This chain links TRBV9 with TRBJ2-3; the D gene is possibly TRBD2 (6 bases). Germline V gives CDR1 SGDLS, CDR2 YYNGEE. The CDR3 is 14 residues long. Trimming left V 3 bases short and J 4 bases short, with 12 bases between. CDR3 bases: TGTGCCAGCAGCGAACTAGCCAGGGCAGATACGCAGTATTTT. Amino acids: CASSELARADTQYF.

V is TRBV6-1 and J is TRBJ2-5, with D possibly being TRBD1 (6 bases). The germline V gene has CDR1 MNHNS and CDR2 SASEGT. The V end lost 4 bases, the J end lost 2 bases, and 17 bases lay between the germline ends. CDR3 length equals 16 residues. CDR3 bases: TGTGCCAGCAGTGCAAATCCGGGACATCCTCAAGAGACCCAGTACTTC. It codes for CASSANPGHPQETQYF.

The rearrangement links TRBV5-1 to TRBJ2-5; 8 nucleotides align to TRBD1. The DNA end is a closer match to TRBJ2-7, so the J assignment may be wrong. This CDR3 is 15 amino acids long. Germline CDR1 and CDR2: SGHRS and YFSETQ. CDR3 coding DNA: TGCGCCAGCAGCCCCTGGACAGGGAGCTCCTACGAGCAGTACTTC. It is translated as CASSPWTGSSYEQYF.

In DNA, the CDR3 is TGTGCCAGCAGCGTCGAGGGTCCCTACGAGCAGTACTTC. Its translation: CASSVEGPYEQYF. The rearrangement links TRBV28 to TRBJ2-5, with D perhaps TRBD2 (5 bases). The DNA end is more similar to TRBJ2-7, so the J call may be wrong. Per germline, CDR1 MDHEN and CDR2 SYDVKM. This CDR3 has 13 amino acids.

This clone was counted only a few times. The J gene is TRBJ2-2, the V gene TRBV29-1; 9 bases fit TRBD2. Germline V gene data show CDR1 as SQVTM and CDR2 as ANQGSEA. CDR3 length: 15 amino acids. V shed 6 bases, J shed 4 bases, and the junction held 9 bases outside the gene matches. CDR3 sequence (DNA): TGCAGCGTCCTCCGTAGCGGGAGTGCCACCGGGGAGCTGTTTTTT. Amino acids: CSVLRSGSATGELFF.